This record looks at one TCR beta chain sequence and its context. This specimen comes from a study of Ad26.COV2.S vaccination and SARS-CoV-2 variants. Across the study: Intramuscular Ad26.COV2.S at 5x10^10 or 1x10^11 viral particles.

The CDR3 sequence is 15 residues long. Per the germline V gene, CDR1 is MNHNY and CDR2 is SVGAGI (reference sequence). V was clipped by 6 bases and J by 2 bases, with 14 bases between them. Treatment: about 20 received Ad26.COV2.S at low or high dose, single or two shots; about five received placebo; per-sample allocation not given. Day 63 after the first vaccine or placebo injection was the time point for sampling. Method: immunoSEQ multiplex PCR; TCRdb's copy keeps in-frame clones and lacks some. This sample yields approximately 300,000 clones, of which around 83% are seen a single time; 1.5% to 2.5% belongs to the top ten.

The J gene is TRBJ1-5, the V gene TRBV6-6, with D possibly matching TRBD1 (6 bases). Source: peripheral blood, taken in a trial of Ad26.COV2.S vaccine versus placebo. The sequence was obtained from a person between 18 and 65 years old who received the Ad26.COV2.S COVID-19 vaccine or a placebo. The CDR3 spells CASSNGGGRNQPQHF. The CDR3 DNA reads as TGTGCCAGCAGCAACGGGGGGGGGCGCAATCAGCCCCAGCATTTT.